Listed below are T cell receptor beta chains from one sample, sequenced in a study of shared clonotypes between healthy human individuals. Only in-frame clones appear in the TCRdb table, and some are missing; sequencing was by immunoSEQ multiplex PCR. This repertoire shows about 2 million clones, around 95% found once; its top ten account for 0.1% to 0.15%. The sample consisted of naive CD4+ T cells sorted from blood. Receptors were obtained from a man in his late teens or twenties in good health. CDR3s include the opening cysteine and the closing phenylalanine or tryptophan. Each record gives: clone size, J gene, V gene, CDR3 protein. Only some rows state a clone size, as once, few, many or a class for expanded clones.

>few|TRBJ1-1|TRBV7-9
CASSLGIMNTEAFF
>once|TRBJ2-3|TRBV13
CASSAGARTDTQYF
>few|TRBJ2-7|TRBV5-4
CASSLFDEQYF
>-|TRBJ2-2|TRBV10-3
CAIRTELNTGELFF
>-|TRBJ1-4|TRBV7-9
CASSHRATNEKLFF
>-|TRBJ2-7|TRBV4-3
CASSPLTGGSYEQYF
>-|TRBJ1-1|TRBV30
CAWSLGRAGTEAFF
>few|TRBJ1-6|TRBV10-3
CASAGVDNSPLHF
>-|TRBJ2-7|TRBV29-1
CSVEVGTNSYEQYF
>-|TRBJ2-1|TRBV7-8
CASSLENRVVHHEQFF
>-|TRBJ1-2|TRBV28
CASSSQPGTGSNYGYTF
>-|TRBJ2-5|TRBV6-4
CASRAGTEQETQYF
>-|TRBJ2-7|TRBV7-9
CASRAGGKTYEQYF
>once|TRBJ2-2|TRBV15
CATRHVPSGELFF
>-|TRBJ2-3|TRBV7-9
CASSLVQGEFTDTQYF
>once|TRBJ1-5|TRBV9
CASSVGDGPNQPQHF
>-|TRBJ2-7|TRBV10-1
CASSRGSGQSYEQYF
>-|TRBJ2-2|TRBV5-1
CASSMGLAGNTGELFF
>-|TRBJ2-7|TRBV6-1
CAIHRVYPSYEQYF
>-|TRBJ2-7|TRBV5-4
CASSLYREQYF
>-|TRBJ2-2|TRBV6-5
CASGFGELFF
>-|TRBJ1-2|TRBV27
CASSRPGASYTF
>-|TRBJ1-6|TRBV19
CASSVTGDNSPLHF
>-|TRBJ2-2|TRBV30
CAWSSGVPNTGELFF
>-|TRBJ2-3|TRBV10-1
CASGTMEAGVDTQYF
>-|TRBJ1-2|TRBV6-6
CASSPDLSLYGYTF
>-|TRBJ1-2|TRBV6-5
CASSYQAEFNYGYTF
>-|TRBJ2-3|TRBV11-2
CASSPRGNTDTQYF
>-|TRBJ2-1|TRBV6-6
CASSGRGPYNEQFF
>-|TRBJ2-5|TRBV6-5
CASSFVGVETQYF
>-|TRBJ1-2|TRBV5-3
CARSSPGQGDRGFNYGYTF
>once|TRBJ1-3|TRBV4-1
CASSGTAGNTIYF
>-|TRBJ1-1|TRBV18
CASSLHLDSLGVNTEAFF
>-|-|TRBV13
CASSRNRDNEQYF
>-|TRBJ1-4|TRBV5-1
CASSRLGATNEKLFF
>-|TRBJ2-5|TRBV7-9
CASNGREVSQETQYF
>-|TRBJ2-5|TRBV9
CASSVVGPFRGGHVLYQETQYF
>-|TRBJ2-6|TRBV10-3
CAISESSGANVLTF
>once|TRBJ2-5|TRBV7-2
CASSLGLGGETQYF
>-|TRBJ1-1|TRBV19
CASSVYRAPLFPEAFF
>-|TRBJ2-5|TRBV6-5
CASSSRNSRQETQYF
>-|TRBJ1-1|TRBV6-5
CASSYRVVNTEAFF
>-|TRBJ2-1|TRBV10-2
CASTGTSGGANEQFF
>-|TRBJ1-2|TRBV19
CASSITGGTEGYTF
>once|TRBJ2-7|TRBV28
CASSEQGQGDYEQYF
>-|TRBJ2-1|TRBV5-1
CASSRDRFNEQFF
>-|TRBJ2-1|TRBV14
CASSLLTSGYNEQFF
>-|TRBJ2-2|TRBV2
CASKRTSGGGTGELFF
>-|TRBJ2-7|TRBV10-3
CAISESTGGYYEQYF
>-|TRBJ1-6|TRBV7-2
CASSLGDRNSPLHF
>-|TRBJ1-4|TRBV27
CASRAVGEKLFF
>-|TRBJ2-3|TRBV5-1
CASSLDYTDTQYF
>-|TRBJ1-6|TRBV5-8
CASSLGRNNSPLHF
>once|TRBJ2-2|TRBV6-6
CASSHRGGTNTGELFF